Below are 17 T cell receptor beta chains sequenced from a single sample in a study of blood T cell repertoires in COVID-19. Some clones are missing from TCRdb's copy, which holds only in-frame ones; the method was immunoSEQ multiplex PCR. In the table there are approximately 150,000 clones, over 70% of which are singletons. Sequencing was performed on peripheral blood. Source of these receptors: a man aged 55 to 69 with active or convalescent COVID-19.

This clone was seen just once. This chain's CDR3 is CASSKDRAVAGVFGANVLTF. CDR3 bases: TGTGCCAGCAGTAAGGACAGGGCGGTAGCGGGAGTGTTTGGGGCCAACGTCCTGACTTTC. The chain recombines TRBV27 with TRBJ2-6, with D maybe TRBD2 (9 bases). This CDR3 contains 20 residues. V was cut by 5 bases and J by 3 bases, with 26 bases left in between. Germline values: CDR1 MNHEY, CDR2 SMNVEV (reference sequence).

The rearrangement uses TRBV5-6 and TRBJ2-2; 8 positions match TRBD2. Germline CDR1 reads SGHDT; CDR2 reads YYEEEE. This CDR3 spans 14 amino acids. Trimming removed 6 bases from V and 10 bases from J; junction bases left unmatched: 11. CDR3 nucleotide sequence: TGTGCCAGCACCCCGGGGGGGCGGGAGGCGGAGCTGTTTTTT. It codes for CASTPGGREAELFF.

The table lists this clone with a count of one. The chain links TRBV18 to TRBJ2-1; 11 bases align to TRBD2. There are 16 residues in the CDR3. Germline lookup yields CDR1 KGHSH and CDR2 LQKENI. V shed 9 bases, J shed 1 base, and the junction held 8 bases outside the gene matches. In DNA, the CDR3 is TGTGCCAGTCCGGGACTAGCGGAGGTGTCCTACAATGAGCAGTTCTTC. Encoded protein: CASPGLAEVSYNEQFF.

The J gene is TRBJ2-1, the V gene TRBV5-4; perhaps TRBD2 as D (5 bases). The germline CDR1 and CDR2 sequences are SGHNT and YYREEE (reference sequence). Trimming shortened V by 4 bases and J by 2 bases, and 16 bases separated the two germline ends. CDR3 length: 16 amino acids. CDR3 bases: TGTGCCAGCAGCAGCGGCGCGTTCGGCGCCTACAATGAGCAGTTCTTC. Translating it yields CASSSGAFGAYNEQFF. Supplemented by reference TRBV5-4 and TRBJ2-1, the full variable domain reads ETGVTQSPTHLIKTRGQQVTLRCSSQSGHNTVSWYQQALGQGPQFIFQYYREEENGRGNFPPRFSGLQFPNYSSELNVNALELDDSALYLCASSSGAFGAYNEQFFGPGTRLTVL.

The chain uses TRBV4-1 and TRBJ1-3; 8 bases agree with TRBD1. CDR3 length: 16 residues. The V and J ends lost 3 bases and 3 bases, in that order; junction bases with no gene match: 7. Per germline, CDR1 MGHRA and CDR2 YSYEKL. The CDR3 region is CASSHQDRAGGNTIYF. The CDR3 DNA reads TGCGCCAGCAGCCATCAGGACAGGGCAGGTGGAAACACCATATATTTT.

This sequence joins TRBV7-2 and TRBJ2-3, with TRBD2 identical over 12 bases. The trim removed 3 bases at V and 1 base at J, leaving 2 bases unmatched. The CDR3 runs to 16 residues. Germline-derived CDR1 and CDR2 are SGHTA and FQGNSA. This chain's CDR3 is CASSFRLAGGTDTQYF. The CDR3 nucleotides read TGTGCCAGCAGCTTTAGACTAGCGGGGGGCACAGATACGCAGTATTTT.

The chain joins TRBV28 to TRBJ2-7, with 13 bases lining up with TRBD2. CDR3 size: 14 residues. CDR1 and CDR2 from the germline V gene are MDHEN and SYDVKM. Losses at the gene ends were 8 bases for V and 5 bases for J; bases not matched to a gene: 6. Here the CDR3 DNA reads TGTGCCAGCCGGACTAGCGGGAGAGCAAACGAGCAGTACTTC. It is translated as CASRTSGRANEQYF. Filled out from reference TRBV28 and TRBJ2-7, the complete variable domain reads DVKVTQSSRYLVKRTGEKVFLECVQDMDHENMFWYRQDPGLGLRLIYFSYDVKMKEKGDIPEGYSVSREKKERFSLILESASTNQTSMYLCASRTSGRANEQYFGPGTRLTVT.

This rearrangement joins TRBV27 to TRBJ2-7; 7 positions match TRBD2. The V and J ends lost 3 bases and 0 bases, in that order; junction bases with no gene match: 8. CDR3 size: 16 residues. Germline V gene sequence: CDR1 MNHEY, CDR2 SMNVEV (reference sequence). Written as DNA, the CDR3 is TGTGCCAGCAGTTTTATAGCGGGCCGAAGCTCCTACGAGCAGTACTTC. It encodes CASSFIAGRSSYEQYF.

V usage is TRBV4-2 and J usage is TRBJ1-2, with 8 bases identical to TRBD1. The germline gives CDR1 LGHNA, CDR2 YNFKEQ. This CDR3 comprises 15 residues. V shed 1 base, J shed 4 bases, and the junction held 5 bases outside the gene matches. The CDR3 here is CASSQGDRGLYGYTF. The CDR3 DNA sequence: TGTGCCAGCAGCCAAGGAGACAGGGGTCTCTATGGCTACACCTTC.

CDR3 bases: TGTGCCAGCAGCTTAAGAGGGGGACTAGCGGGAGAAGGAGGCAATGAGCAGTTCTTC. Amino acid sequence: CASSLRGGLAGEGGNEQFF. This chain uses TRBV7-9 with TRBJ2-1; 14 positions agree with TRBD2. The CDR3 has 19 residues. Germline CDR1 reads SEHNR; CDR2 reads FQNEAQ (reference sequence). The J segment lost 6 bases and the V segment lost 2 bases, leaving 12 bases of the junction unmatched. Complete variable domain (other parts from reference TRBV7-9 and TRBJ2-1): DTGVSQNPRHKITKRGQNVTFRCDPISEHNRLYWYRQTLGQGPEFLTYFQNEAQLEKSRLLSDRFSAERPKGSFSTLEIQRTEQGDSAMYLCASSLRGGLAGEGGNEQFFGPGTRLTVL.

The chain links TRBV28 to TRBJ1-6; D is possibly TRBD1 (5 bases). CDR1 is MDHEN, CDR2 SYDVKM, per germline. The CDR3 runs to 15 residues. The V gene lost 6 bases and the J gene lost 9 bases, with 18 bases spanning the gap. The DNA for the CDR3 is TGTGCCAGCAGGCAGACAAATCTTAGGGGTTCACCCCTCCACTTT. This sequence encodes CASRQTNLRGSPLHF.

The chain employs TRBV27 and TRBJ1-1; TRBD1 matches at 8 bases. CDR1 is MNHEY and CDR2 is SMNVEV in the germline V gene (reference sequence). V gave up 2 bases and J gave up 6 bases; unmatched junction bases: 2. This CDR3 contains 13 residues. In nucleotides, the CDR3 is TGTGCCAGCAGTTTACCAGGGGGCTCTGAAGCTTTCTTT. It yields the protein CASSLPGGSEAFF.

The chain couples TRBV24-1 to TRBJ2-3; tentatively, D is TRBD2 (5 bases). The CDR3 runs 16 residues. Germline CDR1 is KGHDR and CDR2 is SFDVKD. V lost 4 bases to trimming and J lost 0 bases, with 13 bases between them. In DNA form, the CDR3 reads TGTGCCACCAGTGAGGCCCCGGGGTCTAGCACAGATACGCAGTATTTT. As protein: CATSEAPGSSTDTQYF.

The sample holds one count of this clone. The chain is built from TRBV27 and TRBJ1-2; 10 nucleotides agree with TRBD1. This CDR3 is 14 amino acids long. V shed 3 bases and J 4 bases; nucleotides not matched to a gene: 2. Germline V lookup: CDR1 MNHEY, CDR2 SMNVEV (reference sequence). CDR3 protein: CASSFGTGAYGYTF. In DNA, the CDR3 is TGTGCCAGCAGTTTTGGGACAGGGGCCTATGGCTACACCTTC.

The genes are TRBV7-9 and TRBJ2-7; 11 bases map to TRBD2. CDR3 length equals 15 residues. The J segment lost 7 bases and the V segment lost 4 bases, leaving 9 bases of the junction unmatched. The germline V gene has CDR1 SEHNR and CDR2 FQNEAQ (reference sequence). CDR3 bases: TGTGCCAGCAGCTCCCCCGGGACTAGCGGACCTGAGCAGTACTTC. This encodes CASSSPGTSGPEQYF. Together with reference TRBV7-9 and TRBJ2-7, the CDR3 gives the full variable domain: DTGVSQNPRHKITKRGQNVTFRCDPISEHNRLYWYRQTLGQGPEFLTYFQNEAQLEKSRLLSDRFSAERPKGSFSTLEIQRTEQGDSAMYLCASSSPGTSGPEQYFGPGTRLTVT.

V is TRBV25-1 and J is TRBJ2-5; tentative D call: TRBD2 (5 bases). The ends were cut back, 7 bases at V and 6 bases at J, with 12 bases in the middle. Per the germline V gene, CDR1 is MGHDK and CDR2 is SYGVNS. CDR3 length: 12 residues. CDR3 loop: CASIDGVQTQYF. Written as DNA, the CDR3 is TGTGCCAGCATTGACGGGGTACAGACCCAGTACTTC.

This clone has only one observation. The chain couples TRBV9 to TRBJ1-5; 10 bases are shared with TRBD1. In germline, CDR1 is SGDLS, CDR2 YYNGEE. The CDR3 runs 15 residues. With V trimmed by 4 bases and J by 6 bases, 7 bases remained unmatched. Here the CDR3 DNA reads TGTGCCAGCAGCCCCGGACAGGGGGTAATTCAGCCCCAGCATTTT. This codes for CASSPGQGVIQPQHF.